This entry is about one TCR beta chain. This CDR3 has 14 amino acids. The V gene's germline CDR1 is SNHLY and CDR2 FYNNEI. V lost 8 bases and J lost 7; bases outside the gene matches: 10. Original data processing: Researchers report that nucleated cell counts were estimated from reference gene primer amplification. Produced via immunoSEQ multiplex PCR; TCRdb's table is partial and in-frame only. The V and J calls and clone size are taken from that table; D and trimming were inferred from the DNA. The sample holds approximately 240,000 clones, about 86% seen once. These data belong to a study of blood T cell repertoires in COVID-19. About the study: Acute and convalescent COVID-19 specimens originated in the United States, Italy and Spain. The cDNA or gDNA used as material had been derived from T cells, B-cell-depleted T cells, or PBMCs.

This TCR was sampled from a woman in her sixties or seventies with acute or convalescent COVID-19. This chain connects TRBV2 to TRBJ1-1; 10 nucleotides line up with TRBD1. What was sequenced was peripheral blood. The CDR3 bases are TGTGCCAGCGGGGAGACAGGGGGCGGGGGTGAAGCTTTCTTT. Amino acids: CASGETGGGGEAFF.